The present T cell receptor (beta chain) was sequenced within a study of control samples from healthy donors and cancer patients. V dropped 4 bases and J dropped 10; count of bases not matched to a gene: 13. The CDR3 is made up of 16 amino acids. Looked up from germline, CDR1 is MDHEN and CDR2 is SYDVKM. Clones were read by immunoSEQ multiplex PCR, and TCRdb kept only the in-frame ones, dropping some. The data contain 150,000 to 200,000 clones, around nine tenths of them seen just once; the ten biggest clones take up 0.65% to 0.85%. The chain is built from TRBV28 and TRBJ2-1; TRBD2 agrees at 10 bases. The sequence came from a woman in her 30s in good health. Sequencing was carried out using blood. As DNA, the CDR3 is TGTGCCAGCAGTTCCGGGGCTAGCGGGAGATTTGGGGAGCAGTTCTTC. Translation: CASSSGASGRFGEQFF.